This TCR beta chain came from a study of shared clonotypes between healthy human individuals. Overall study findings and caveats: Relative to their counterparts shared across all four donors, non-shared clonotypes exhibited diminished generation probabilities.

As for this clone: Its antigen is undetermined.

As originally analysed: ImmunoSEQ gave junction-only sequences without quality scores, so filtering differed. Assay: immunoSEQ multiplex PCR; the TCRdb copy retains only in-frame clones and omits some. The DNA was the basis for D and trimming; V, J and clone size are from that table. The repertoire consists of about 680,000 clones, with around two thirds occurring once and the leading ten covering over 1.5%. With 10 bases removed from V and 1 base from J, the gap between germline ends came to 7 bases. The CDR3 runs 11 residues. The germline V gene encodes CDR1 MDHEN and CDR2 SYDVKM. Specimen: memory CD4+ T cells sorted from blood. Described subset: CD45RA-negative fraction. The receptor was isolated from a woman aged 25-40 years in good health. The rearrangement links TRBV28 to TRBJ1-1, with D unclear. The chain's CDR3 is CATHQNTEAFF. The CDR3 DNA reads as TGTGCCACTCACCAGAACACTGAAGCTTTCTTT.